This is a list of T cell receptor beta chains from one sample in a study of blood T cell repertoires in COVID-19. Only in-frame clones appear in the TCRdb table, and some are missing; sequencing was by immunoSEQ multiplex PCR. The sample lists about 410,000 clones, 70% to 90% occurring once. What was sequenced was peripheral blood. The receptors were sampled from a woman aged 40 to 50 with COVID-19, enrolled during active disease. The CDR3 runs from the conserved cysteine through the conserved F or W. D genes are given only for firm matches. Size values are once, few and many counts, or a class for expanded clones, and some rows have none.

TRBD1,NA,TRBV7-3,TRBJ2-1,TGTGCCAGCAGCCTTTCGGGACAGTTAAGCTCCTACAATGAGCAGTTCTTC,CASSLSGQLSSYNEQFF
TRBD2,few,TRBV9,TRBJ2-3,TGTGCCAGCAGCGTAGGCCGGGGGGGCCTCGCAGATACGCAGTATTTT,CASSVGRGGLADTQYF
NA,NA,TRBV15,TRBJ1-3,TGTGCCACCAGCAGAGATGGGGCAGGGCTTCGCTCTGGAAACACCATATATTTT,CATSRDGAGLRSGNTIYF
NA,NA,TRBV7-5,TRBJ1-2,TGTGCCAGAAGCTTACTTTGCGGGCAGCCTTCCTATGGCTACACCTTC,CARSLLCGQPSYGYTF
NA,few,TRBV3-1/TRBV3-2,TRBJ1-3,TGTGCCAGCAGCCAGGCTGGGGCCCTATCTGGAAACACCATATATTTT,CASSQAGALSGNTIYF
NA,NA,TRBV7-9,TRBJ1-4,TGTGCCAGCAGCTTATTCGGAAGCGGCAGGGGTGGTGAAAAACTGTTTTTT,CASSLFGSGRGGEKLFF
NA,once,TRBV7-9,TRBJ1-5,TGTGCCAGCAGCTTAGGTCAGTATGGCAATCAGCCCCAGCATTTT,CASSLGQYGNQPQHF
NA,NA,TRBV7-9,TRBJ2-1,TGTGCCAGCAGCCCACGCAGGGCAACCTACAATGAGCAGTTCTTC,CASSPRRATYNEQFF
NA,NA,TRBV4-3,TRBJ1-1,TGCGCCAGCAGCCAAGCTCACGGAGATCCTGAAGCTTTCTTT,CASSQAHGDPEAFF
NA,NA,TRBV5-8,TRBJ1-4,TGTGCCAGCACCACCCGCGGTGGATTTAATGAAAAACTGTTTTTT,CASTTRGGFNEKLFF
NA,NA,TRBV20-1,TRBJ2-7,TGCAGTGCTCGGGGACTGTCAGAGCAGTACTTC,CSARGLSEQYF
TRBD1,NA,TRBV7-2,TRBJ2-7,TGTGCCAGCAGCAAAAGTCTGGACAGGCCCTACGAGCAGTACTTC,CASSKSLDRPYEQYF
TRBD1,NA,TRBV5-8,TRBJ1-4,TGTGCCAGCAGCTTGGGGGTCACAGGGGCAAGTGAAAAACTGTTTTTT,CASSLGVTGASEKLFF
TRBD1,NA,TRBV18,TRBJ1-3,TGTGCCAGCTCACCCTCTTCTATTTCCGGGACAGGACTGAACACCATATATTTT,CASSPSSISGTGLNTIYF
NA,NA,TRBV4-1,TRBJ1-1,TGCGCCAGCAGCCCTACGTGGGGGAGGATCGCTGAAGCTTTCTTT,CASSPTWGRIAEAFF
TRBD1,NA,TRBV5-1,TRBJ1-4,TGCGCCAGCAGCCCCGGGACAGGGACGGGATGGGAAAAACTGTTTTTT,CASSPGTGTGWEKLFF
TRBD1,NA,TRBV12-5,TRBJ2-7,TGTGCTAGTGGTTATGGACAGGGCTACGAGCAGTACTTC,CASGYGQGYEQYF
TRBD1,NA,TRBV7-9,TRBJ2-5,TGTGCCAGCAGCTTAGCGCAAGGGGGCAGGGAGACCCAGTACTTC,CASSLAQGGRETQYF
TRBD1,once,TRBV5-6,TRBJ1-4,TGTGCCAGCAGCTTGGGACAGGGGGATGAAAAACTGTTTTTT,CASSLGQGDEKLFF
TRBD1,once,TRBV5-1,TRBJ1-2,TGCGCCAGCAGCTCCTTACAGGGGCAGGGCTATGGCTACACCTTC,CASSSLQGQGYGYTF
NA,NA,TRBV29-1,TRBJ2-5,TGCAGCGCCTCACGCGGGTCTCAAGAGACCCAGTACTTC,CSASRGSQETQYF
TRBD2,once,TRBV4-3,TRBJ2-2,TGCGCCAGCAGCCAGCCCGGGGGGGGGACCGGGGAGCTGTTTTTT,CASSQPGGGTGELFF
TRBD1,NA,TRBV6-5,TRBJ1-5,TGTGCCAGCAGTTACACCGGGACAGGCCGCAATCAGCCCCAGCATTTT,CASSYTGTGRNQPQHF
NA,NA,TRBV29-1,TRBJ1-1,TGCAGCGCGAATGGGGGGGGTCTGAACACTGAAGCTTTCTTT,CSANGGGLNTEAFF
TRBD2,NA,TRBV6-5,TRBJ2-2,TGTGCCTCCGGGCCCGGGAGGACCGGGGAGCTGTTTTTT,CASGPGRTGELFF
NA,NA,TRBV5-1,TRBJ1-4,TGCGCCAGCAGCTTGAATCCCAGGGGAAGCGGTAATGAAAAACTGTTTTTT,CASSLNPRGSGNEKLFF
TRBD2,once,TRBV19,TRBJ2-3,TGTGCCAGTAGTACTACTAGCGGACGCACAGATACGCAGTATTTT,CASSTTSGRTDTQYF
NA,NA,TRBV27,TRBJ1-3,TGTGCCAGCAAATCTCGGGACAACTCTGGAAACACCATATATTTT,CASKSRDNSGNTIYF
TRBD1,NA,TRBV7-9,TRBJ1-1,TGTGCCAGCAGCGTTAGCAGGGGGCGCGACACTGAAGCTTTCTTT,CASSVSRGRDTEAFF
TRBD2,NA,TRBV13,TRBJ2-1,TGTGCCAGCAGCTCCACTAGCGGGGGGGCCCTCGGTGAGCAGTTCTTC,CASSSTSGGALGEQFF
NA,NA,TRBV11-1,TRBJ2-7,TGTGCCAGCAGCGTCCGGGACATTTCCTACGAGCAGTACTTC,CASSVRDISYEQYF